The T cell receptor (beta chain) described here comes from a study of OX40 agonist ivuxolimab in advanced cancers. The overall study: Patients were roughly 87% male with ages about 23 to 79, mean about 65. Three patients had partial responses: one hepatocellular carcinoma, two cutaneous melanoma. Study results and limitations: Patients with a partial response at 0.1-3.0 mg/kg had among the lowest clonal expansion. At 0.1 to 3.0 mg/kg and by week 6, clonal expansion occurred in CD4+ and CD8+ blood T cells.

This clone was counted only a few times. What it recognizes is unknown. This CDR3 has 13 residues. Germline lookup yields CDR1 SGHTA and CDR2 FQGTGA. V shed 5 bases and J shed 4 bases, with 11 bases lying between them. Some clones are missing from TCRdb's copy, which holds only in-frame ones; the method was immunoSEQ multiplex PCR. The sample lists 80,000 to 95,000 clones; around 84% were seen once. The sequences come from CD4+ or CD8+ T cells sorted from blood, collected in a trial of the OX40 agonist ivuxolimab. The origin of this receptor is an adult with an advanced solid tumor such as melanoma, head and neck, liver or kidney cancer. The chain joins TRBV7-3 to TRBJ1-1; perhaps TRBD1 as D (6 bases). The CDR3 nucleotides are TGTGCCAGCAGCCCAGAGGGGGGCACTGAAGCTTTCTTT. This translates into CASSPEGGTEAFF.